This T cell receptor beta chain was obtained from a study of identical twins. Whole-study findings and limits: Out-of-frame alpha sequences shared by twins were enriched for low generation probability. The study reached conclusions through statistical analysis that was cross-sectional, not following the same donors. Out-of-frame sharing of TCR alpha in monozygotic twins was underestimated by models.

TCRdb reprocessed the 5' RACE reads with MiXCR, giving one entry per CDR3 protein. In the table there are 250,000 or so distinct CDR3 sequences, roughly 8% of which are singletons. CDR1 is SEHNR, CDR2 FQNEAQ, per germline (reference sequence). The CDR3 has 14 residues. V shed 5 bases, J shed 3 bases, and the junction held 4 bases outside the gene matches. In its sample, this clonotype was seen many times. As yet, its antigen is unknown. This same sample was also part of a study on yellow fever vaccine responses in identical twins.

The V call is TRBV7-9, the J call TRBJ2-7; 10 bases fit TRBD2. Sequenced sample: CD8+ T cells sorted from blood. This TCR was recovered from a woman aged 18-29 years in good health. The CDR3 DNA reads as TGTGCCAGCAGCCCGGGGACTAGCGTCTACGAGCAGTACTTC. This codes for CASSPGTSVYEQYF.